This T cell receptor (beta chain) derives from a study of T-cell memory formation after mild COVID-19 (TCRdb year 2021). Regarding the study in general: TCR sequence clusters from the two donors were largely donor specific. In a couple of donors, T-cell clones that expanded and contracted after mild COVID-19 were followed by sequencing TCRalpha and TCRbeta repertoires longitudinally. The cohort comprised two young, previously healthy adult volunteers, one female and one male. Overall study results and their limits: Clones that contracted from day 15 to 85 showed balanced CD4/CD8 phenotypes, whereas a second wave of clones that expanded from day 15 to 37 leaned towards CD4+. Contracting CD4+ clones appeared mostly in the CM and EM memory subsets, whereas CD8+ clones were enriched in EMRA. Only two mild cases were covered by the study, and larger cohorts that include severe cases with pre-infection samples were considered necessary. The detection of some responding clones in pre-infection memory suggests that pre-existing cross-reactive memory T cells joined the SARS-CoV-2 response. The second-wave clones that peaked on day 37 were not confirmed to be SARS-CoV-2 specific.

The germline V gene specifies MGHRA as CDR1 and YSYEKL as CDR2. V is pruned by 1 base and J by 5 bases, leaving 8 bases of the junction without a gene match. The CDR3, from cysteine to phenylalanine, totals 16 residues. Just CDR3 DNA is preserved here, 48 bases in frame from base 1. The instrument given in TCRdb is Illumina NovaSeq 6000. TCRalpha and TCRbeta cDNA libraries were built by 5'RACE with constant-segment primers, adding sample barcodes and unique molecular identifiers. RNA was extracted from every sample with Trizol reagent. Amplification of the libraries took two PCR steps, and the second step added a second sample barcode plus Illumina TruSeq adapters. Sequencing of libraries was performed on an Illumina NovaSeq with 2 x 150 bp paired-end reads. The paper's data handling went like this. Reads were demultiplexed and collapsed into UMI-guided consensus sequences with migec v1.2.7. Using mixcr v2.1.11, UMI consensuses were aligned to TRA and TRB V and J templates and then assembled into clonotypes. Clonotypes were classified as expanded or contracted when called significant by both edgeR and NoisET, with noise models trained on biological replicates. For edgeR calls, the cutoffs were a false discovery rate-adjusted p below 0.01 and a log2 fold-change threshold of 1. As an exploratory analysis of dynamics, max-normalized trajectories of the 1000 most abundant clonotypes were examined by PCA with hierarchical clustering. Each responding clone was given a CD4 or CD8 phenotype based on the CD4+ and CD8+ repertoires, which had been sequenced separately. TCRdb ran its own pipeline on the public reads, namely fastp trimming at Q25 and MiXCR clone calling, and kept in-frame beta chains. CDR3 protein duplicates are merged, each entry listing the most common genes and DNA. The V and J calls come from TCRdb's annotation, not from the publication. The sample records 550,000 to 650,000 distinct CDR3 sequences, about 18% of which are singletons. The ten top clones hold roughly 7.7% of the sample.

This clonotype was counted only a few times. Its antigen is not yet known. Base-call qualities are not available, and no considerably larger clone is one nucleotide away. PBMCs were isolated by Ficoll-Paque density gradient centrifugation. This TCR came from an adult woman who had mild COVID-19 (a few samples of this study predate the infection). The sample titles of this study are shuffled in the database, so cell type and time point are left out; the donor was told from shared clones. This receptor chain uses TRBV4-1 and TRBJ2-1; the junction holds 7 bases that match TRBD2. Sequencing was done on a sample of PBMCs or a T cell subset sorted from them (not recorded which). CDR3 sequence: CASSQGGAGNDNEQFF. The sequenced DNA is TGCGCCAGCAGCCAAGGGGGAGCGGGAAACGACAATGAGCAGTTCTTC.